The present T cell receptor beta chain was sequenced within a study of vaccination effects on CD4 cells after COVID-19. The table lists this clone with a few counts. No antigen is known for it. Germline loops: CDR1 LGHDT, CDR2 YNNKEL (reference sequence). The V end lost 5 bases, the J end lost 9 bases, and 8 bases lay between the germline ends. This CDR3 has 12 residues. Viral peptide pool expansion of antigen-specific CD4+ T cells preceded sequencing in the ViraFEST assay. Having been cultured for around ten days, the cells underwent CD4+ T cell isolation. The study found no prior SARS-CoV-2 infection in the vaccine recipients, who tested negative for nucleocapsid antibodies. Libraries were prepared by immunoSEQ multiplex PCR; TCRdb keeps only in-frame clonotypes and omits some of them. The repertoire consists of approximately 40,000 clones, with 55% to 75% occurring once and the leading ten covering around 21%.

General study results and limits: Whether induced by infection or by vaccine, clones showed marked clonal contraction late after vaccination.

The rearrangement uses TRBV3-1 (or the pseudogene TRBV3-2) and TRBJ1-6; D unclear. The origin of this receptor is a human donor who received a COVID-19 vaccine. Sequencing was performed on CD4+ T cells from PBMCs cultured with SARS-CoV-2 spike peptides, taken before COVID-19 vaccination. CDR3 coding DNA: TGTGCCAGCAGCTCAATGAGTTCACCCCTCCACTTT. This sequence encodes CASSSMSSPLHF.